The clone carrying this TCR beta chain was counted once. V lost 2 bases, J lost 1 base, and 9 bases lay in between. The CDR3 covers 14 residues. Germline lookup yields CDR1 SEHNR and CDR2 FQNEAQ (reference sequence). These data come from a study of shared clonotypes between healthy human individuals. Clones were read by immunoSEQ multiplex PCR, and TCRdb kept only the in-frame ones, dropping some. Among over 2,000,000 clones listed, just over 90% were seen once. It was CD45RO-negative cells, positively selected for CCR7, that made up naive CD8 cells, with terminally differentiated effector memory CD45RA+ cells excluded.

The chain is built from TRBV7-9 and TRBJ2-7; D not certain. The sample taken for sequencing was naive CD8+ T cells from PBMCs. This TCR was recovered from a man younger than 35 in good health. Some clones in this sample may be carry-over from other donors' samples. The CDR3 coding sequence is TGTGCCAGCAGCTTAACTGCCAGGTCCTACGAGCAGTACTTC. Translating it yields CASSLTARSYEQYF. Using reference TRBV7-9 and TRBJ2-7 for the parts outside the CDR3, the full variable domain is DTGVSQNPRHKITKRGQNVTFRCDPISEHNRLYWYRQTLGQGPEFLTYFQNEAQLEKSRLLSDRFSAERPKGSFSTLEIQRTEQGDSAMYLCASSLTARSYEQYFGPGTRLTVT.